One sample yielded the 5 T cell receptor beta chains listed below, sequenced in a study of blood T cell repertoires in COVID-19. Here immunoSEQ multiplex PCR was the method, and the copy in TCRdb shows in-frame clones only, minus some. This table holds 230,000 or so clones, 85% to 90% found once. Specimen: peripheral blood. These receptors were obtained from a woman aged 55-70 years with COVID-19, enrolled during active disease.

The chain joins TRBV21-1 to TRBJ1-4; the table's D call of TRBD1 was not tested on the DNA. TRBV21-1 is designated a pseudogene. The CDR3 has 16 residues. CDR3 coding DNA: TGTGCCAGCAGAGGACAGGGTCAGTCAACTAATGAAAAACTGTTTTTT. The encoded protein is CASRGQGQSTNEKLFF.

The CDR3 DNA reads TGTGCCAGCAGCCAAGGACTAGCGGGGGGCAATGAGCAGTTCTTC. It codes for CASSQGLAGGNEQFF. The V and J genes are TRBV4-2 and TRBJ2-1; 13 nucleotides line up with TRBD2. The V and J ends lost 1 base and 6 bases, in that order; junction bases with no gene match: 0. From germline, CDR1 is LGHNA and CDR2 YNFKEQ. The CDR3 loop spans 15 amino acids.

The rearrangement uses TRBV9 and TRBJ2-1; 10 nucleotides line up with TRBD1. The germline gives CDR1 SGDLS, CDR2 YYNGEE. V was clipped by 3 bases and J by 4 bases; unmatched bases: 4. The CDR3 has 15 amino acids. This CDR3 is CASSARDRGYNEQFF. The CDR3 bases are TGTGCCAGCAGCGCAAGGGACAGGGGTTACAATGAGCAGTTCTTC.

The CDR3 DNA follows: TGTGCCAGCAGTTCGGGGGGGCCGGGCAATCAGCCCCAGCATTTT. Translated, it gives CASSSGGPGNQPQHF. The gene calls are TRBV6-6 and TRBJ1-5; perhaps TRBD1 as D (6 bases). The CDR3 spans 15 residues. Trimming removed 4 bases from V and 2 bases from J, with 12 bases in between. CDR1 MNHNY and CDR2 SVGAGI come from the germline V gene (reference sequence).

This clone was picked up one time. The chain is built from TRBV28 and TRBJ2-5, with 8 bases identical to TRBD2. Per germline, CDR1 MDHEN and CDR2 SYDVKM. This CDR3 region has 13 residues. The J segment lost 2 bases and the V segment lost 4 bases, leaving 0 bases of the junction unmatched. The DNA of the CDR3 is TGTGCCAGCAGTTCGGGAGGGCAAGAGACCCAGTACTTC. Its protein product is CASSSGGQETQYF.